These T cell receptor beta chains were read from a single sample in a study of technical replicates of blood from several donors. TCRdb keeps only in-frame clones here, not all; method: immunoSEQ multiplex PCR. Of some 58,000 clones in the sample, 94% were seen once. Sequenced: T cells isolated from PBMCs. The receptor set was obtained from a human donor in good health. The CDR3 runs from the conserved cysteine through the conserved F or W. The order of the fields is J gene, CDR3 length, V gene, CDR3 protein.

j_call: TRBJ1-2
cdr3_length: 14
v_call: TRBV10-3
cdr3_aa: CAIGQGALNYGYTF

j_call: TRBJ2-3
cdr3_length: 15
v_call: TRBV10-2
cdr3_aa: CARSRTGRGTDTQYF

j_call: TRBJ2-1
cdr3_length: 16
v_call: TRBV7-3
cdr3_aa: CASSGRGGFVHNEQFF

j_call: TRBJ1-2
cdr3_length: 14
v_call: TRBV15
cdr3_aa: CATSSGQTGYGYTF

j_call: TRBJ2-7
cdr3_length: 15
v_call: TRBV7-9
cdr3_aa: CASSLPTGTSYEQYF

j_call: TRBJ2-7
cdr3_length: 14
v_call: TRBV29-1
cdr3_aa: CSVAGRVGSYEQYF

j_call: TRBJ2-1
cdr3_length: 14
v_call: TRBV5-1
cdr3_aa: CASMLYWGDNEQFF

j_call: TRBJ1-1
cdr3_length: 13
v_call: TRBV5-1
cdr3_aa: CASRGGMNTEAFF

j_call: TRBJ2-1
cdr3_length: 15
v_call: TRBV6-6
cdr3_aa: CASSLGGHWANEQFF

j_call: TRBJ1-1
cdr3_length: 15
v_call: TRBV28
cdr3_aa: CASSLFALVGTEAFF

j_call: TRBJ1-3
cdr3_length: 13
v_call: TRBV9
cdr3_aa: CASRSVGGNTIYF